This T cell receptor (beta chain) is from a study of T cells in Graves' hyperthyroidism and ophthalmopathy. Overall study context: Any treatment followed the collection of peripheral blood at initial diagnosis.

The TCR beta CDR3 regions underwent amplification using RNA transcripts as the source. RT-PCR in the first round (using the HTBI primer set) targeted the TCR CDR3. MiXCR, applied by TCRdb to the multiplex PCR reads, yields one record per CDR3 protein. Among about 610,000 distinct CDR3 sequences, roughly 16% were seen once, and the ten largest hold 2.5% to 4%. Sequenced sample: blood. The receptor was isolated from a woman in her thirties or forties with Graves' ophthalmopathy.

The CDR3 DNA sequence: TGTGCCAGCAGTCCAGGGGGGACATTTAATCAGCCCCAGCATTTT. Translating gives CASSPGGTFNQPQHF. This rearrangement joins TRBV28 to TRBJ1-5, with 7 bases matching TRBD1. V lost 5 bases and J lost 4; bases outside the gene matches: 8. The germline gives CDR1 MDHEN, CDR2 SYDVKM. The CDR3 has 15 residues.